The T cell receptor beta chain described here comes from a study of cytomegalovirus exposure and HLA in healthy donors. Study-level findings and limits: Overall, about 160 TCR beta chains were annotated as cytomegalovirus-associated. The classifier reportedly diagnosed cytomegalovirus status with high specificity and sensitivity.

The method was immunoSEQ multiplex PCR; TCRdb's version includes in-frame clones alone and lacks a portion of them. This sample carries roughly 280,000 clones, around 86% of them seen once, and the ten largest clones take over 0.95%. On this clone: Its antigen is still unknown.

Sequenced: PBMCs. The sequence came from a woman between 18 and 30 years old in good health and CMV-seronegative.

The CDR3 region is CASSEYITSAGNQPQHF. CDR3 nucleotides: TGTGCCAGCAGTGAATATATTACGAGCGCGGGCAATCAGCCCCAGCATTTT. The V and J genes are TRBV2 and TRBJ1-5; no definite D call. V lost 2 bases to trimming and J lost 2 bases, with 16 bases between them. From germline, CDR1 is SNHLY and CDR2 FYNNEI. This CDR3 contains 17 residues.